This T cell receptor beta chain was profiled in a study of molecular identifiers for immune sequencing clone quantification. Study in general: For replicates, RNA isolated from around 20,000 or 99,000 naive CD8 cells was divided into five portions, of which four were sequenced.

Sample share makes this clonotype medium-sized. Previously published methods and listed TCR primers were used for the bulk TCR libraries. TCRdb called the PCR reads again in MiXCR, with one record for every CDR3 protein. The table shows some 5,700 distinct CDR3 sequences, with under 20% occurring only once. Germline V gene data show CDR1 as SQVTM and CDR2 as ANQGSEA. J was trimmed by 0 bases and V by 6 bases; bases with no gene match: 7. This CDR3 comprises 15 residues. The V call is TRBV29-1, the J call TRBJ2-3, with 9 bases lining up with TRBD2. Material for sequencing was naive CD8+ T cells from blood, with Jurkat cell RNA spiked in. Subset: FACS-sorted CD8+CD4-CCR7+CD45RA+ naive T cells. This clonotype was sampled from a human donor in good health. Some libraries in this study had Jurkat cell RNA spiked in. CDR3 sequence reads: CSVLGLAGSTDTQYF. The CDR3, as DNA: TGCAGCGTCCTGGGGCTAGCGGGGAGCACAGATACGCAGTATTTT.